This entry is about one TCR beta chain. The data were obtained in a study of blood T cell repertoires in COVID-19. Across the study: From T cells, B-cell-depleted T cells, or PBMCs came the material, which was cDNA or gDNA.

Study processing details: Amplification of reference gene primers provided the estimated nucleated cell counts. Clones were read by immunoSEQ multiplex PCR, and TCRdb kept only the in-frame ones, dropping some. Clonal size and the V and J genes are those of that table, whereas D and trimming came from the DNA. In the table there are 200,000 to 300,000 clones, approximately 85% of which are singletons. Per germline, CDR1 MNHEY and CDR2 SVGAGI. CDR3 length equals 15 residues. The J segment lost 6 bases and the V segment lost 8 bases, leaving 15 bases of the junction unmatched. Sample: peripheral blood. This sequence was found in a human donor in a cohort sampled during active COVID-19. The chain has TRBV6-5 and TRBJ1-1; the match to TRBD1 covers 7 bases. CDR3 nucleotides: TGTGCCAGCGTACAAAACTGGGGCAGGGGGTCTGAAGCTTTCTTT. Protein: CASVQNWGRGSEAFF.